This T cell receptor beta chain came from a study of regulatory T cells in long-lasting Graves disease. For TCR beta, libraries came from iRepertoire HTBI primers and Arm-PCR of CDR3 regions. TCRdb reanalysed the multiplex PCR reads using MiXCR and keeps one entry per CDR3 protein. The table shows hundreds of thousands of distinct CDR3 sequences, with 15% to 20% occurring only once. V shed 6 bases and J 0 bases; nucleotides not matched to a gene: 6. The CDR3 is made up of 15 amino acids. The sample's time point: newly diagnosed GD, antithyroid drugs for less than 3 months. Extracted PBMC RNA gave rise to the TCR library. The same sample was also used in a study of T cells in Graves' hyperthyroidism and ophthalmopathy.

The chain has TRBV12-3 or TRBV12-4 and TRBJ1-2, with TRBD1 matching 8 bases. The specimen comprised peripheral blood mononuclear cells (PBMCs), sampled at new diagnosis, from a patient treated with antithyroid drugs. This receptor was obtained from a woman aged 35-60 years with Graves disease. The DNA for the CDR3 is TGTGCCAGCAGGTCCAAACAGGGGGCTAACTATGGCTACACCTTC. This codes for CASRSKQGANYGYTF.